This entry describes one TCR beta chain. The antigen remains undetermined. In the PCR, 60 Vbeta and 13 Jbeta primers were used. Using immunoSEQ multiplex PCR, the repertoire was profiled, and TCRdb retains in-frame clones only, with some absent. Here the sample spans more than 150,000 clones, roughly 90% being singletons. This CDR3 has 13 amino acids. V shed 2 bases and J shed 0 bases, with 5 bases lying between them. Per the germline V gene, CDR1 is SGHAT and CDR2 is FQNNGV. The entry originates in a study of cytomegalovirus exposure and HLA in healthy donors. Study-level findings and limits: There were some 150 TCR beta chains listed as cytomegalovirus-associated.

The V call is TRBV11-2, the J call TRBJ2-7; no clear D gene. The specimen sequenced was PBMCs. The TCR was taken from a girl less than two years old in good health and CMV-seronegative. CDR3 coding DNA: TGTGCCAGCAGCTTAATGAGCTCCTACGAGCAGTACTTC. Translating it yields CASSLMSSYEQYF.